These T cell receptor beta chains were read from a single sample in a study of response to subunit inactivated influenza vaccine. MiXCR, run by TCRdb on the RT-PCR reads, gives a single entry per CDR3 protein. Among fewer than 600,000 distinct CDR3 sequences listed, around 7.9% were seen once. The input for sequencing was PBMCs from blood, taken about 24 months after vaccination. These receptors originate from a man between 50 and 75 years old who received an inactivated influenza vaccine. Each CDR3 is given with its conserved first and last residue. D genes are given only for firm matches. Clone sizes are given selectively: once, few, many, or a class where the clone is expanded.

j_call | clone_size | d_call | v_call | cdr3_length | cdr3_aa | cdr3_nt
TRBJ1-1 | . | . | TRBV10-3 | 14 | CAISESGRNTEAFF | TGTGCCATCAGTGAGTCCGGGAGAAACACTGAAGCTTTCTTT
TRBJ1-3 | many | TRBD1 | TRBV29-1 | 13 | CSAGQGPGNTIYF | TGCAGCGCTGGACAGGGACCTGGAAACACCATATATTTT
TRBJ2-7 | many | . | TRBV4-1 | 15 | CASSQLGGVAYEQYF | TGCGCCAGCAGCCAACTGGGGGGCGTAGCCTACGAGCAGTACTTC
TRBJ2-2 | many | . | TRBV7-6 | 14 | CASSGKGGTGELFF | TGTGCCAGCAGCGGAAAGGGGGGAACCGGGGAGCTGTTTTTT
TRBJ2-3 | . | TRBD2 | TRBV6-5 | 17 | CASSYPLAGAGTDTQYF | TGTGCCAGCAGTTACCCTCTAGCGGGAGCTGGCACAGATACGCAGTATTTT
TRBJ1-6 | few | . | TRBV10-3 | 16 | CAISEVAGTLSSPLHF | TGTGCCATCAGTGAGGTCGCAGGGACCCTTAGTTCACCCCTCCACTTT
TRBJ2-3 | few | TRBD2 | TRBV9 | 16 | CASSVASGVRTDTQYF | TGTGCCAGCAGCGTAGCCAGCGGGGTTCGCACAGATACGCAGTATTTT
TRBJ2-4 | few | . | TRBV20-1 | 15 | CSASRLGETKNIQYF | TGCAGTGCTAGTCGATTGGGAGAGACCAAAAACATTCAGTACTTC
TRBJ2-5 | many | TRBD1 | TRBV18 | 15 | CASSPRTGDMETQYF | TGTGCCAGCTCACCAAGGACAGGGGATATGGAGACCCAGTACTTC
TRBJ1-1 | few | . | TRBV27 | 13 | CASKYVSNTEAFF | TGTGCCAGCAAATACGTCTCGAACACTGAAGCTTTCTTT
TRBJ2-2 | many | TRBD1 | TRBV6-1 | 18 | CASRLPEGQGANTGELFF | TGTGCCAGCAGGCTCCCGGAAGGACAGGGAGCGAACACCGGGGAGCTGTTTTTT